Listed below are T cell receptor beta chains from one sample, sequenced in a study of blood T cell repertoires in COVID-19. Repertoires were generated with immunoSEQ multiplex PCR, while TCRdb's copy carries only in-frame clones and drops some. Of roughly 180,000 clones listed, more than 85% are singletons. Sample: peripheral blood. These receptors originate from a man aged 65 to 85 with active or convalescent COVID-19. Both conserved end residues are part of each CDR3. Each record gives: V gene, J gene, clone size, D gene, CDR3 length, CDR3 DNA, CDR3 protein. D genes are given only for firm matches. Clone sizes are given selectively: once, few, many, or a class where the clone is expanded.

v_gene: TRBV25-1; j_gene: TRBJ2-6; abundance: .; d_gene: .; len: 16; CDR3nt: TGTGCCAGCAGTGATGAGGTTTTTGCTGGGGCCAACGTCCTGACTTTC; CDR3aa: CASSDEVFAGANVLTF
v_gene: TRBV11-3; j_gene: TRBJ2-3; abundance: .; d_gene: TRBD2; len: 12; CDR3nt: TGTGCCAGCAGCATCGGACTAGGTACGCAGTATTTT; CDR3aa: CASSIGLGTQYF
v_gene: TRBV7-9; j_gene: TRBJ2-5; abundance: .; d_gene: .; len: 15; CDR3nt: TGTGCCAGCAGCTTAGATCGGGGAATAGGAGAGACCCAGTACTTC; CDR3aa: CASSLDRGIGETQYF
v_gene: TRBV30; j_gene: TRBJ2-2; abundance: .; d_gene: TRBD1; len: 13; CDR3nt: TGTGCCTATGAGGGACAGGGGTCCGGGGAGCTGTTTTTT; CDR3aa: CAYEGQGSGELFF
v_gene: TRBV19; j_gene: TRBJ1-6; abundance: .; d_gene: .; len: 14; CDR3nt: TGTGCCAGTAGTGCCACGCAGGGTGCGTCACCCCTCCACTTT; CDR3aa: CASSATQGASPLHF
v_gene: TRBV9; j_gene: TRBJ1-3; abundance: .; d_gene: .; len: 14; CDR3nt: TGTGCCAGCAGCGGAGGACAGAATGGAAACACCATATATTTT; CDR3aa: CASSGGQNGNTIYF
v_gene: TRBV7-2; j_gene: TRBJ1-3; abundance: .; d_gene: TRBD1; len: 16; CDR3nt: TGTGCCAGCAGCTTCCGGGACAGGGTTTCAGGAAACACCATATATTTT; CDR3aa: CASSFRDRVSGNTIYF
v_gene: TRBV14; j_gene: TRBJ1-6; abundance: .; d_gene: TRBD1; len: 16; CDR3nt: TGTGCCAGCAGCCGGCACGGGACAGGGGGTAATGCACCCCTCCACTTT; CDR3aa: CASSRHGTGGNAPLHF
v_gene: TRBV28; j_gene: TRBJ2-2; abundance: .; d_gene: TRBD1; len: 16; CDR3nt: TGTGCCAGCAGTTTTACAGGGGGCGCGGGCACCGGGGAGCTGTTTTTT; CDR3aa: CASSFTGGAGTGELFF
v_gene: TRBV4-3; j_gene: TRBJ2-1; abundance: .; d_gene: TRBD2; len: 16; CDR3nt: TGCGCCAGCAGCCAAGAGTTGTTAGCGGGACCCACTGAGCAGTTCTTC; CDR3aa: CASSQELLAGPTEQFF
v_gene: TRBV9; j_gene: TRBJ2-3; abundance: few; d_gene: TRBD2; len: 17; CDR3nt: TGTGCCAGCAGCGTAGTAGGGACTAGCGGGAACACAGATACGCAGTATTTT; CDR3aa: CASSVVGTSGNTDTQYF
v_gene: TRBV7-9; j_gene: TRBJ2-1; abundance: .; d_gene: TRBD2; len: 16; CDR3nt: TGTGCCAGCAGCTGGAGCGGGGGGGTGTCCTACAATGAGCAGTTCTTC; CDR3aa: CASSWSGGVSYNEQFF
v_gene: TRBV21-1; j_gene: TRBJ1-5; abundance: .; d_gene: .; len: 16; CDR3nt: TGTGCCAGCACTACGACAGTCTTTTATAGCAATCAGCCCCAGCATTTT; CDR3aa: CASTTTVFYSNQPQHF
v_gene: TRBV7-2; j_gene: TRBJ2-1; abundance: .; d_gene: .; len: 15; CDR3nt: TGTGCCAGCAGCTTATCAGGGCCTACCTACAATGAGCAGTTCTTC; CDR3aa: CASSLSGPTYNEQFF
v_gene: TRBV7-2; j_gene: TRBJ2-5; abundance: .; d_gene: TRBD2; len: 15; CDR3nt: TGTGCCAGCAGCTTAGAGGGAGGGACGGGCGAGACCCAGTACTTC; CDR3aa: CASSLEGGTGETQYF
v_gene: TRBV7-8; j_gene: TRBJ2-5; abundance: .; d_gene: .; len: 16; CDR3nt: TGTGCCAGCACCCCCCCTCGGACACTAAGGGGTGAGACCCAGTACTTC; CDR3aa: CASTPPRTLRGETQYF
v_gene: TRBV6-2/TRBV6-3; j_gene: TRBJ2-3; abundance: .; d_gene: .; len: 17; CDR3nt: TGTGCCAGCAGTTACGACCCACGAGGGATATCCACAGATACGCAGTATTTT; CDR3aa: CASSYDPRGISTDTQYF
v_gene: TRBV18; j_gene: TRBJ2-4; abundance: .; d_gene: .; len: 15; CDR3nt: TGTGCCAGCTCACCACAGGAGAGGACCAAAAACATTCAGTACTTC; CDR3aa: CASSPQERTKNIQYF
v_gene: TRBV3-1/TRBV3-2; j_gene: TRBJ1-1; abundance: .; d_gene: .; len: 13; CDR3nt: TGTGCCAGCAGCCGGGTTTTGCAGGCTGAAGCTTTCTTT; CDR3aa: CASSRVLQAEAFF
v_gene: TRBV12-2; j_gene: TRBJ2-7; abundance: .; d_gene: .; len: 16; CDR3nt: TGTGCAAGTCGCTTCTGCGGGGATCGAAGCTCCTACGAGCAGTACTTC; CDR3aa: CASRFCGDRSSYEQYF
v_gene: TRBV10-2; j_gene: TRBJ2-7; abundance: once; d_gene: TRBD2; len: 15; CDR3nt: TGCGCCAGCAGTACAGCGGGAGTCCCATCCTACGAGCAGTACTTC; CDR3aa: CASSTAGVPSYEQYF
v_gene: TRBV29-1; j_gene: TRBJ2-2; abundance: .; d_gene: TRBD2; len: 14; CDR3nt: TGCAGCGTTGATTCCGGGGGGACCACCGGGGAGCTGTTTTTT; CDR3aa: CSVDSGGTTGELFF
v_gene: TRBV3-1/TRBV3-2; j_gene: TRBJ2-7; abundance: once; d_gene: .; len: 12; CDR3nt: TGTGCCAGCAGCCAAGTAGAATACGAGCAGTACTTC; CDR3aa: CASSQVEYEQYF
v_gene: TRBV19; j_gene: TRBJ1-2; abundance: .; d_gene: TRBD1; len: 16; CDR3nt: TGTGCCAGTAGTATACAGGCGACAGGGTTAGGCTATGGCTACACCTTC; CDR3aa: CASSIQATGLGYGYTF
v_gene: TRBV19; j_gene: TRBJ1-1; abundance: .; d_gene: TRBD1; len: 14; CDR3nt: TGTGCCAGTAGTATATACAGGGGTAACACTGAAGCTTTCTTT; CDR3aa: CASSIYRGNTEAFF
v_gene: TRBV18; j_gene: TRBJ1-1; abundance: .; d_gene: .; len: 13; CDR3nt: TGTGCCAGCTCACCTGGGGCGGGACGTGAAGCTTTCTTT; CDR3aa: CASSPGAGREAFF
v_gene: TRBV4-3; j_gene: TRBJ1-2; abundance: few; d_gene: .; len: 16; CDR3nt: TGCGCCAGCAGCCAAGATCTGGGCCGGGGGTTCTATGGCTACACCTTC; CDR3aa: CASSQDLGRGFYGYTF
v_gene: TRBV5-6; j_gene: TRBJ2-3; abundance: .; d_gene: .; len: 14; CDR3nt: TGTGCCAGCAGCTTGGAGGAGCTCACAGATACGCAGTATTTT; CDR3aa: CASSLEELTDTQYF
v_gene: TRBV29-1; j_gene: TRBJ2-7; abundance: few; d_gene: TRBD2; len: 14; CDR3nt: TGCAGCGTTGAGCCCGGGACTAGAAGTGACGAGCAGTACTTC; CDR3aa: CSVEPGTRSDEQYF
v_gene: TRBV28; j_gene: TRBJ1-5; abundance: .; d_gene: .; len: 12; CDR3nt: TGTGCCAGCAGGAGTAGCAATCAGCCCCAGCATTTT; CDR3aa: CASRSSNQPQHF
v_gene: TRBV7-9; j_gene: TRBJ2-7; abundance: .; d_gene: TRBD2; len: 13; CDR3nt: TGTGCCAGCAGCACGGGACTATACCACGAGCAGTACTTC; CDR3aa: CASSTGLYHEQYF
v_gene: TRBV7-9; j_gene: TRBJ2-4; abundance: .; d_gene: .; len: 14; CDR3nt: TGTGCCAGCAGCGCGAGCGTAACCAAAAACATTCAGTACTTC; CDR3aa: CASSASVTKNIQYF
v_gene: TRBV4-3; j_gene: TRBJ2-1; abundance: .; d_gene: .; len: 14; CDR3nt: TGCGCCAGCAGCCAAGATCTCACTTTCAATGAGCAGTTCTTC; CDR3aa: CASSQDLTFNEQFF
v_gene: TRBV7-9; j_gene: TRBJ2-1; abundance: .; d_gene: .; len: 13; CDR3nt: TGTGCCAGCAGCCCCACCCTACTTAATGAGCAGTTCTTC; CDR3aa: CASSPTLLNEQFF
v_gene: TRBV5-4; j_gene: TRBJ2-2; abundance: once; d_gene: .; len: 15; CDR3nt: TGTGCCAGCAGCTTTTATCAGGGGGGAATCGGGGAGCTGTTTTTT; CDR3aa: CASSFYQGGIGELFF
v_gene: TRBV5-8; j_gene: TRBJ2-5; abundance: .; d_gene: .; len: 13; CDR3nt: TGTGCCAGCAGCTTGTTTAGCCAAGAGGCCCAGTACTTC; CDR3aa: CASSLFSQEAQYF
v_gene: TRBV10-3; j_gene: TRBJ1-3; abundance: .; d_gene: TRBD1; len: 16; CDR3nt: TGTGCCATCAGCCCCCGTACAGGGGCCTCTGGAAACACCATATATTTT; CDR3aa: CAISPRTGASGNTIYF